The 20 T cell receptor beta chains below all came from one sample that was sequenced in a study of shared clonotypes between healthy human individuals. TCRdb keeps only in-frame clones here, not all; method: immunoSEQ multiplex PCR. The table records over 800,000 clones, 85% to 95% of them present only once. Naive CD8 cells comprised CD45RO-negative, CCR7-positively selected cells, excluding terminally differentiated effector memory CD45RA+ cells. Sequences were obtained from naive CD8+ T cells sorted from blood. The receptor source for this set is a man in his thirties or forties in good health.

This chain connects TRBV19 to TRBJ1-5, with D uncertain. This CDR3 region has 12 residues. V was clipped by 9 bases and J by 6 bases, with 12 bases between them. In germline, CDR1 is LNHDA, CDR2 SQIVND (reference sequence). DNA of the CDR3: TGTGCCAGGATGGAACTGACTCAGCCCCAGCATTTT. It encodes CARMELTQPQHF.

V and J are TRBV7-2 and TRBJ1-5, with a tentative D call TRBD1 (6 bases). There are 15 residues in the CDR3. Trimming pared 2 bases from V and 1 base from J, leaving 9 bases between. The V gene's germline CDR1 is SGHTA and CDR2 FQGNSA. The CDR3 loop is CASSLPGESNQPQHF. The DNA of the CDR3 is TGTGCCAGCAGCTTACCAGGGGAGAGCAATCAGCCCCAGCATTTT.

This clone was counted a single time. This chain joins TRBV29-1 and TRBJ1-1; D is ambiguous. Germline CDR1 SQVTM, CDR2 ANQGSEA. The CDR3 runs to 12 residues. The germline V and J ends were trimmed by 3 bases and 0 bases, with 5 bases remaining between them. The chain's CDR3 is CSVEGMNTEAFF. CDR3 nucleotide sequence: TGCAGCGTTGAGGGGATGAACACTGAAGCTTTCTTT.

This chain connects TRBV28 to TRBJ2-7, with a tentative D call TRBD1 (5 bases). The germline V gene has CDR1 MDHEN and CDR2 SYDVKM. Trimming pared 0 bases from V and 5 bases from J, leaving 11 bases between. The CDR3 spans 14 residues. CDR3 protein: CASSLWSGPHEQYF. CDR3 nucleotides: TGTGCCAGCAGTTTATGGTCAGGGCCCCACGAGCAGTACTTC.

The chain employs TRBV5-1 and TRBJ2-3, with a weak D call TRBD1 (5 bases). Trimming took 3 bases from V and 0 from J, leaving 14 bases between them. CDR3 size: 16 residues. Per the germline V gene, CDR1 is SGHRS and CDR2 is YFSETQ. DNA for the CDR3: TGCGCCAGCAGCTCGGACATCTCCTCTAGCACAGATACGCAGTATTTT. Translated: CASSSDISSSTDTQYF.

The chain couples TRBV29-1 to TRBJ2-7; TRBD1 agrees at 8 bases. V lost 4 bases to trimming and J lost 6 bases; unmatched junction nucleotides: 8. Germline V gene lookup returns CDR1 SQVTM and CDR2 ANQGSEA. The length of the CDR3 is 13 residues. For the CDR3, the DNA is TGCAGCGTTGGATCTAGGACAGGGAGCGAGCAGTACTTC. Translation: CSVGSRTGSEQYF.

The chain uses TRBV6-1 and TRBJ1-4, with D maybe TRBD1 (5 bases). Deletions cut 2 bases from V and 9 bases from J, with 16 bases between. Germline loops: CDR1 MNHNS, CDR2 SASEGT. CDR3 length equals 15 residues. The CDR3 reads CASSEFDSRLKKLFF. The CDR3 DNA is TGTGCCAGCAGTGAATTCGACAGCCGCCTGAAAAAACTGTTTTTT.

The CDR3 region is CASSPGWGPSSYNEQFF. The CDR3 nucleotides read TGTGCCAGCAGCCCGGGCTGGGGGCCCAGCTCCTACAATGAGCAGTTCTTC. The chain is built from TRBV7-3 and TRBJ2-1, with D maybe TRBD1 (6 bases). CDR3 size: 17 residues. Trimming left V 5 bases short and J 0 bases short, with 17 bases between. In germline, CDR1 is SGHTA, CDR2 FQGTGA.

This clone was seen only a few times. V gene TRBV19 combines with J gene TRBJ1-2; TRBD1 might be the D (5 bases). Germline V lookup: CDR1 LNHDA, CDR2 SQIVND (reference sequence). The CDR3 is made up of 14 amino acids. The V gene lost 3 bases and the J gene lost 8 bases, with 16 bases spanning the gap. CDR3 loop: CASSMGGPLPGYTF. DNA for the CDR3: TGTGCCAGTAGTATGGGGGGACCACTGCCCGGCTACACCTTC.

DNA of the CDR3: TGTGCCAGCAGTTACTATTCTAGTGGGAGCGACGAGCAGTACTTC. Its translation is CASSYYSSGSDEQYF. This chain uses TRBV6-5 with TRBJ2-7, with TRBD2 as a possible D gene (5 bases). Germline-derived CDR1 and CDR2 are MNHEY and SVGAGI. V was trimmed by 1 base and J by 5 bases, leaving 15 bases between them. The CDR3 sequence is 15 residues long.

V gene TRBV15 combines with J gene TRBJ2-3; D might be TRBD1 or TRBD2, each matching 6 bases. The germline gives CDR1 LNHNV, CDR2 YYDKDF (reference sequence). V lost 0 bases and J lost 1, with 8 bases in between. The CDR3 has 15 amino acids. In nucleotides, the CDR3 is TGTGCCACCAGCAGAGATGGGGGGCGCACAGATACGCAGTATTTT. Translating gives CATSRDGGRTDTQYF.

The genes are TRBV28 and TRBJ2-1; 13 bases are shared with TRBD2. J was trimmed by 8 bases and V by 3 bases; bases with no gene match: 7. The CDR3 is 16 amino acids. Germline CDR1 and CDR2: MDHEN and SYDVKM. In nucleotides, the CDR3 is TGTGCCAGCAGTTTTTGGACTAGCGGGAGAGAGGATGAGCAGTTCTTC. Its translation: CASSFWTSGREDEQFF.

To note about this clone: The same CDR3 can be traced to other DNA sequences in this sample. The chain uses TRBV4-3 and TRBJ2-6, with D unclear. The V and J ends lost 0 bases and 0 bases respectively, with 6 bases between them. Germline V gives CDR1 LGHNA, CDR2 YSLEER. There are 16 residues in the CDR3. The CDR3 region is CASSQDRSSGANVLTF. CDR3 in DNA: TGCGCCAGCAGCCAAGATCGGAGCTCTGGGGCCAACGTCCTGACTTTC.

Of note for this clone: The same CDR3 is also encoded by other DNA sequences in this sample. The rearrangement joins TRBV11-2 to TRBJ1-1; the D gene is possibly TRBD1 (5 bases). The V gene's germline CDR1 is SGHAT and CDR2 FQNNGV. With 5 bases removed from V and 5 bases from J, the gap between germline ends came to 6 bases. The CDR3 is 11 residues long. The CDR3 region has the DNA TGTGCCAGCAGCGGGGGGACTGAAGCTTTCTTT. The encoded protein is CASSGGTEAFF.

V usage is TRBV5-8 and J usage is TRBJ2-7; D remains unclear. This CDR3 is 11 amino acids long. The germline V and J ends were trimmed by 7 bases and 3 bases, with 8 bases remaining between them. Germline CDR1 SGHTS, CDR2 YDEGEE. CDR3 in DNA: TGTGCCAGCCGAAGGAGCTACGAGCAGTACTTC. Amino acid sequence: CASRRSYEQYF.

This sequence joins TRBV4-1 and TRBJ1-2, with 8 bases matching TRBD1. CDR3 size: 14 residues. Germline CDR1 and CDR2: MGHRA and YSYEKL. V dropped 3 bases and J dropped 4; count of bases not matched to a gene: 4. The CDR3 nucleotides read TGCGCCAGCAGCCATCCCGGGACAGGCTATGGCTACACCTTC. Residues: CASSHPGTGYGYTF.

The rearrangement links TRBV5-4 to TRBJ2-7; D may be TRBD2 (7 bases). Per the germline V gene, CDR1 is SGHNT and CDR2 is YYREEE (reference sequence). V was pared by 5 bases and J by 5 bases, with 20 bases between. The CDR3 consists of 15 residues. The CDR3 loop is CASSFGGGLKNEQYF. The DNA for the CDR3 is TGTGCCAGCAGTTTTGGGGGGGGCCTAAAGAACGAGCAGTACTTC.

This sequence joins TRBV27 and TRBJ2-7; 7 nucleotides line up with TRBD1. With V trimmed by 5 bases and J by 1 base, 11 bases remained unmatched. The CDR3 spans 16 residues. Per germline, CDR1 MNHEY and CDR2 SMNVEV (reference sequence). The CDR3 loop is CASSPLRTGPSYEQYF. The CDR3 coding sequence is TGTGCCAGCAGTCCCCTTCGGACAGGCCCTTCCTACGAGCAGTACTTC.

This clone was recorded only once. The CDR3 sequence: CASSRMNTEAFF. CDR3 DNA sequence: TGTGCCAGCAGCCGGATGAACACTGAAGCTTTCTTT. This chain connects TRBV7-9 to TRBJ1-1, with D unresolved. The CDR3 sequence is 12 residues long. Germline V gene lookup returns CDR1 SEHNR and CDR2 FQNEAQ (reference sequence). Between the trimmed V and J ends, which lost 5 bases and 0 bases, there was a span of 4 bases. The entire variable domain, with the rest obtained from reference TRBV7-9 and TRBJ1-1, is as follows: DTGVSQNPRHKITKRGQNVTFRCDPISEHNRLYWYRQTLGQGPEFLTYFQNEAQLEKSRLLSDRFSAERPKGSFSTLEIQRTEQGDSAMYLCASSRMNTEAFFGQGTRLTVV.

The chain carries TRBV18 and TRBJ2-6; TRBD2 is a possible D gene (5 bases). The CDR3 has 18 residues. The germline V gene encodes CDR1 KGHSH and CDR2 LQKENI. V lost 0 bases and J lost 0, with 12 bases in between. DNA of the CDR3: TGTGCCAGCTCACCACCTTGGGAAGCGGTCTCTGGGGCCAACGTCCTGACTTTC. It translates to CASSPPWEAVSGANVLTF.